These 27 T cell receptor beta chains share one sample of origin, sequenced in a study of breast tumors, draining lymph nodes, adjacent tissues. Samples came from axillary lymph nodes draining the breast cancer. One entry per CDR3 protein, called by TCRdb with MiXCR from the multiplex PCR reads. The profile shows hundreds of thousands of distinct CDR3 sequences, roughly 32% of them singletons. The specimen was axillary lymph node tissue. Receptors were obtained from a female donor with breast cancer. Some clones in this sample may be carry-over from other donors' samples.

The V call is TRBV12-3 or TRBV12-4, the J call TRBJ1-1; TRBD1 might be the D (6 bases). V was shortened by 5 bases and J by 11 bases, with 15 bases between the two germline ends. The CDR3 contains 12 residues. The CDR3 DNA follows: TGTGCCAGCAGTAACAGGGTGGGTAGGGCTTTCTTT. Protein sequence: CASSNRVGRAFF.

This clonotype was observed a single time. The germline gene is not matched at one end of the junction; a read error may be the cause. The V call is TRBV7-8, the J call TRBJ2-7, with TRBD2 matching 7 bases. CDR1 is SGHVS, CDR2 FQNEAQ, per germline. The CDR3 totals 15 residues. CDR3 nucleotide sequence: TGTGCCAGCAGTTTAGCCCCGGGGGGTAGAAGCGAGCAGTACTTC. As protein: CASSLAPGGRSEQYF.

With respect to this clonotype: Being one base from a much bigger clone, this may be a read error. J is TRBJ1-5 and V is TRBV12-3 or TRBV12-4; a possible D gene is TRBD1 (6 bases). V was trimmed by 10 bases and J by 6 bases, leaving 13 bases between them. This CDR3 region has 12 residues. CDR3 in DNA: TGTGCCACAGGGGCCTCGGGTCAGCCCCAGCATTTT. This codes for CATGASGQPQHF.

This clonotype was detected ten times or more. The J gene is TRBJ2-1, the V gene TRBV5-1, with TRBD1 matching over 10 bases. CDR3 length: 14 amino acids. J lost 4 bases, V lost 8 bases, and 6 bases had no gene match. Germline V gene data show CDR1 as SGHRS and CDR2 as YFSETQ. The CDR3 region has the DNA TGCGCCAGTCGTCCGGGACAGGGGTACAATGAGCAGTTCTTC. Protein sequence: CASRPGQGYNEQFF.

There are many counts of this clonotype. The chain combines TRBV5-1 with TRBJ2-2, with a tentative D call TRBD1 (6 bases). This CDR3 has 14 residues. Germline lookup yields CDR1 SGHRS and CDR2 YFSETQ. Trimming took 0 bases from V and 6 from J, leaving 9 bases between them. The CDR3 sequence: CASSLVGAPGELFF. In DNA form, the CDR3 reads TGCGCCAGCAGCTTGGTGGGGGCTCCCGGGGAGCTGTTTTTT.

This clonotype was seen only once. This may be a read error: a much more frequent sequence differs by one nucleotide. V usage is TRBV6-5 and J usage is TRBJ2-6; unclear D gene. V was clipped by 5 bases and J by 10 bases, with 18 bases between them. The CDR3 has 15 residues. Germline CDR1 MNHEY, CDR2 SVGAGI. The CDR3 region has the DNA TGTGCCAGCAGTCACACGCCGGACCAACCTAACGTCCTGACTTTC. It specifies CASSHTPDQPNVLTF.

This clonotype was detected ten times or more. The J gene is TRBJ1-5, the V gene TRBV12-3 or TRBV12-4, with 12 positions matching TRBD1. V was pared by 2 bases and J by 2 bases, with 1 base of the junction left unmatched. The CDR3 has 16 amino acids. CDR3 nucleotide sequence: TGTGCCAGCAGTTTACGGGACAGGGGGCGCAATCAGCCCCAGCATTTT. Its protein is CASSLRDRGRNQPQHF.

This clonotype was detected many times. The chain employs TRBV24-1 and TRBJ2-6; possibly TRBD1 or TRBD2 for D (5 bases each). Germline V gene sequence: CDR1 KGHDR, CDR2 SFDVKD. V was cut by 7 bases and J by 4 bases, with 25 bases left in between. The CDR3 totals 19 residues. The CDR3 sequence is CATRKGSPRARDGANVLTF. CDR3 in DNA: TGTGCCACCAGAAAGGGCTCGCCCAGGGCCCGGGACGGGGCCAACGTCCTGACTTTC.

This clonotype was seen repeatedly, ten times or more. The chain is built from TRBV5-1 and TRBJ2-7, with 10 bases lining up with TRBD2. The V gene end was trimmed by 7 bases and the J gene end by 5 bases; junction bases not matched to a gene: 12. Per germline, CDR1 SGHRS and CDR2 YFSETQ. This CDR3 region has 15 residues. CDR3 sequence reads: CASRVAGGETNEQYF. The CDR3 nucleotides are TGCGCCAGCCGGGTAGCGGGAGGAGAAACGAACGAGCAGTACTTC.

This clonotype has just one count. The gene calls are TRBV5-1 and TRBJ1-6, with unresolved D. In germline, CDR1 is SGHRS, CDR2 YFSETQ. Trimming stripped 4 bases from V and 6 bases from J, with 17 bases between. This CDR3 has 16 amino acids. The CDR3 nucleotides are TGCGCCAGCAGCCTTTTCGGACGTACAATTAATTCACCCCTCCACTTT. Encoded protein: CASSLFGRTINSPLHF.

This clonotype was picked up many times. For the CDR3, the DNA is TGTGCCAGCAGTGGGGCGACTGACGTGGATGAGCAGTTCTTC. It specifies CASSGATDVDEQFF. The J gene is TRBJ2-1, the V gene TRBV6-1, with no clear D. This CDR3 region has 14 residues. CDR1 MNHNS and CDR2 SASEGT come from the germline V gene. V was cut by 4 bases and J by 8 bases, with 15 bases left in between.

In the case of this clonotype: One end of the junction fails to match germline, which may point to a read error. V is TRBV10-3 and J is TRBJ2-1; TRBD2 might be the D (6 bases). This CDR3 has 14 amino acids. The germline V gene has CDR1 ENHRY and CDR2 SYGVKD. CDR3 nucleotide sequence: TGTGCCATCAGGGGACTGGCGGACTACAATGAGCAGTCCTTC. Translating it yields CAIRGLADYNEQSF.

V is TRBV29-1 and J is TRBJ1-4, with TRBD1 matching over 10 bases. CDR1 and CDR2 from the germline V gene are SQVTM and ANQGSEA. V lost 6 bases and J lost 3; bases outside the gene matches: 10. The CDR3 is 16 residues long. The CDR3 sequence is CSVDPRDRGSNEKLFF. The CDR3 nucleotides read TGCAGCGTAGACCCGCGGGACAGGGGATCTAATGAAAAACTGTTTTTT.

This clonotype has at least ten counts. The chain employs TRBV19 and TRBJ2-3; D ambiguous. CDR3 length: 16 residues. The germline CDR1 and CDR2 sequences are LNHDA and SQIVND (reference sequence). The V end lost 5 bases, the J end lost 1 base, and 16 bases lay between the germline ends. The CDR3: CASSSRAVGGTDTQYF. CDR3 nucleotide sequence: TGTGCCAGTAGTTCTCGGGCCGTGGGTGGCACAGATACGCAGTATTTT.

The rearrangement links TRBV7-9 to TRBJ2-3; D not certain. The CDR3 covers 12 residues. V was cut by 3 bases and J by 11 bases, with 12 bases left in between. Germline V gives CDR1 SEHNR, CDR2 FQNEAQ (reference sequence). CDR3 DNA: TGTGCCAGCAGCTTTGTTGGGGATGAGCAGTATTTT. Translating it yields CASSFVGDEQYF.

The chain joins TRBV4-1 to TRBJ1-2; D is possibly TRBD1 (5 bases). The CDR3 loop spans 13 amino acids. Trimming removed 0 bases from V and 12 bases from J, with 14 bases in between. Looked up from germline, CDR1 is MGHRA and CDR2 is YSYEKL. CDR3: CASSQDRGSGNTF. The CDR3 DNA follows: TGCGCCAGCAGCCAAGATCGGGGCTCTGGAAACACCTTC.

As for this clonotype: One end of the junction varies from germline; a read error may be responsible. The chain carries TRBV5-1 and TRBJ1-4, with D possibly TRBD1 on 5 matching bases. This CDR3 is built from 14 residues. The V gene's germline CDR1 is SGHRS and CDR2 YFSETQ. CDR3 region: CASSFGGSNDKLFF. CDR3 nucleotide sequence: TGTGCCAGCAGCTTCGGGGGTTCTAATGACAAACTGTTTTTT.

This clonotype was found a few times. The J gene is TRBJ2-1, the V gene TRBV12-3 or TRBV12-4; 10 bases fit TRBD2. The CDR3 loop spans 17 amino acids. V gave up 4 bases and J gave up 3 bases; unmatched junction bases: 9. The CDR3 nucleotides are TGTGCCAGCAGTTCCGGGACTAGCGCTTCTTTCTACAATGAGCAGTTCTTC. This encodes CASSSGTSASFYNEQFF.

At least ten counts were recorded for this clonotype. The V call is TRBV11-2, the J call TRBJ2-7; tentatively, D is TRBD2 (5 bases). V was trimmed by 1 base and J by 1 base, leaving 17 bases between them. The V gene's germline CDR1 is SGHAT and CDR2 FQNNGV. The CDR3 contains 17 residues. The CDR3 DNA reads TGTGCCAGCAGCTTAGTTGGAAGAGGGTTTAGGTCCTACGAGCAGTACTTC. Encoded protein: CASSLVGRGFRSYEQYF.

In this sample, this clonotype turned up many times. The rearrangement joins TRBV5-1 to TRBJ2-7, with D possibly being TRBD2 (6 bases). This CDR3 region has 16 residues. The V end was cut by 3 bases, the J end by 3 bases, with 19 bases between. Germline assignment: CDR1 SGHRS and CDR2 YFSETQ. As DNA, the CDR3 is TGCGCCAGCAGCTGGGGGGAGCCCTTACGGGACTACGAGCAGTACTTC. It is translated as CASSWGEPLRDYEQYF.

V and J are TRBV5-1 and TRBJ1-6; D is unclear. The CDR3 covers 15 residues. Trimming pared 0 bases from V and 7 bases from J, leaving 11 bases between. CDR1 is SGHRS, CDR2 YFSETQ, per germline. CDR3 sequence reads: CASSLAETNNSPLHF. For the CDR3, the DNA is TGCGCCAGCAGCTTGGCCGAGACAAACAATTCACCCCTCCACTTT.

This clonotype was detected ten times or more. CDR3 residues: CSVPTLAGARNEQFF. The CDR3 DNA sequence: TGCAGCGTCCCTACACTAGCGGGAGCTCGCAATGAGCAGTTCTTC. The chain joins TRBV29-1 to TRBJ2-1, with 11 positions matching TRBD2. The CDR3 length is 15 residues. CDR1 is SQVTM, CDR2 ANQGSEA, per germline. With V trimmed by 6 bases and J by 6 bases, 10 bases remained unmatched.

This clonotype was seen a few times. V gene TRBV30 combines with J gene TRBJ1-3; 8 bases match TRBD1. V lost 0 bases, J lost 4 bases, and 5 bases stayed unmatched. CDR3 length: 15 residues. Germline V gene sequence: CDR1 GTSNPN, CDR2 SVGIG (reference sequence). The CDR3 sequence is CAWSVRQGWGNTIYF. The CDR3 region has the DNA TGTGCCTGGAGTGTACGACAGGGGTGGGGAAACACCATATATTTT.

This clonotype appeared many times. The chain employs TRBV30 and TRBJ2-7; D remains ambiguous. Trimming removed 5 bases at V and 2 bases at J, with 13 bases between. From germline, CDR1 is GTSNPN and CDR2 SVGIG (reference sequence). This CDR3 has 13 amino acids. CDR3 residues: CAWGDQAPYEQYF. The CDR3 coding sequence is TGTGCCTGGGGGGATCAGGCTCCCTACGAGCAGTACTTC.

V is TRBV6-6 and J is TRBJ1-1, with a possible D match to TRBD1 (6 bases). V was trimmed by 4 bases and J by 6 bases, leaving 18 bases between them. The CDR3 spans 15 residues. CDR1 and CDR2 (germline): MNHNY, SVGAGI (reference sequence). CDR3 coding DNA: TGTGCCAGCAGTTCTCACCGGGACAATAACCCTGAAGCTTTCTTT. Translating gives CASSSHRDNNPEAFF.

This clonotype was detected many times. Just one base apart from a much larger clone, this may be a read error. This rearrangement joins TRBV20-1 to TRBJ2-5; 9 nucleotides agree with TRBD2. The CDR3 length is 14 residues. Germline loops: CDR1 DFQATT, CDR2 SNEGSKA (reference sequence). The CDR3: CSAKISGSQATQYF. CDR3 nucleotides: TGCAGTGCTAAGATTAGCGGGAGTCAAGCGACCCAGTACTTC.

This clonotype was picked up one time. This chain joins TRBV29-1 and TRBJ2-5; no clear D. V lost 1 base and J lost 9, with 15 bases in between. CDR3 length: 13 amino acids. Germline loops: CDR1 SQVTM, CDR2 ANQGSEA. In nucleotides, the CDR3 is TGCAGCGTTGAAGTGGGTGGCAATCAGCCCCAGTACTTC. Encoded protein: CSVEVGGNQPQYF.